This T cell receptor (beta chain) was sequenced for a study of shared clonotypes between healthy human individuals. Study summary: CD4 naive and memory got three plates each, CD8 naive two, CD8 memory one. Notes on the study in general: The naive CD4 repertoires of a handful of donors were compared, and approximately 4.7% of clonotypes were shared.

V was cut by 0 bases and J by 3 bases, with 14 bases left in between. The V gene's germline CDR1 is GTSNPN and CDR2 SVGIG (reference sequence). CDR3 length: 15 residues. This clone was seen just once. Its target is not known. A CD45RA+ naive subset and a CD45RA-negative memory subset were split from CD4+ cells. Authors' methods: Filtering differed for immunoSEQ, which gave only junction sequences without quality scores. Assay used: immunoSEQ multiplex PCR; TCRdb lists only in-frame clones, some missing. From that table come the V and J calls and clone size; the DNA was used to work out D and trimming. The sample lists 2 million to 2.5 million clones; around 92% were seen once.

This TCR derives from a man in his late teens or twenties in good health. Some clones in this sample may be carry-over from other donors' samples. J is TRBJ1-2 and V is TRBV30; D remains ambiguous. The sample was naive CD4+ T cells from PBMCs. Subset defined: CD45RA+ positively selected. Written as DNA, the CDR3 is TGTGCCTGGAGTGTACATCCCCCCACATACTATGGCTACACCTTC. It encodes CAWSVHPPTYYGYTF.